A selection of T cell receptor beta chains follows, all from one sample in a study of T cells in Graves' hyperthyroidism and ophthalmopathy. TCRdb independently ran MiXCR on the multiplex PCR reads; one entry per CDR3 protein. Of roughly 750,000 distinct CDR3 sequences in the sample, around 17% were seen once. Specimen: blood. The receptors originated from a man between 18 and 35 years old with Graves' hyperthyroidism. CDR3s include the opening cysteine and the closing phenylalanine or tryptophan. Where a row states a size, it is once, few, many or the class of an expanded clone; other rows omit it.

v_call clone_size cdr3_length cdr3_aa
TRBV29-1 many 13 CSVLRDFTDTQYF
TRBV6-2/TRBV6-3 NA 14 CASSYSIGDNEQFF
TRBV12-3/TRBV12-4 many 17 CASSSLRLAGGGETQYF
TRBV7-2 many 13 CASRRNRYNEQFF
TRBV24-1 few 12 CATRGGDETQYF
TRBV20-1 many 12 CSASLNSYEQYF
TRBV11-2 many 15 CASSLGRGGPDTQYF
TRBV5-8 NA 16 CASSPKSGESAYEQYF
TRBV28 many 14 CASSSGGPTTEAFF
TRBV25-1 NA 17 CASSTIKREGAKNIQYF
TRBV4-3 few 16 CASSQIGTGVTDTQYF
TRBV27 many 15 CASSLGGSPYNEQFF
TRBV9 NA 14 CASSQGPPDTEAFF
TRBV6-1 many 14 CASRPYVLGDTQYF
TRBV28 NA 16 CASSFFGRANTGELFF
TRBV20-1 NA 14 CSAPTGESTDTQYF
TRBV7-2 many 13 CASSLAGLGEQFF
TRBV7-3 many 13 CASSSRVQETQYF
TRBV28 many 14 CASRLGTGKNIQYF
TRBV7-2 many 14 CASSKRWGLDTQYF
TRBV28 few 17 CASTTVSGGLADHEQYF
TRBV2 many 13 CASNGLAGVEQYF
TRBV19 NA 14 CASSILAGMGEQYF
TRBV5-4 NA 14 CASSAAGAPYEQYF
TRBV18 many 15 CASSPSRTVNYGYTF
TRBV24-1 NA 17 CATSDVVGRGRYTEAFF
TRBV4-2 few 14 CASEGGGGPDTQYF
TRBV28 many 16 CASRRLAGSWPYEQYF
TRBV19 NA 17 CASSIEQGIINSNEQFF
TRBV10-2 NA 16 CASSRTVAGVTDTQYF
TRBV20-1 NA 15 CSARAVGVAKNIQYF
TRBV28 many 14 CASSLFRRTGELFF
TRBV11-3 many 15 CASSPTLGWWGEQYF
TRBV5-6 NA 14 CASSLLAGRHEQYF
TRBV6-1 few 16 CASSEWGYREADTQYF
TRBV28 many 15 CASSLWRGSTDTQYF
TRBV27 NA 18 CASSLVGGSSSGANVLTF
TRBV5-7 few 15 CASSPDRGGNQPQHF
TRBV5-1 NA 15 CASSLGPGQGDGYTF
TRBV7-9 NA 16 CASSKGPGGYYEKLFF
TRBV4-2 few 16 CASSQGSSGRRDEQFF
TRBV29-1 NA 13 CSVLRGSQETQYF